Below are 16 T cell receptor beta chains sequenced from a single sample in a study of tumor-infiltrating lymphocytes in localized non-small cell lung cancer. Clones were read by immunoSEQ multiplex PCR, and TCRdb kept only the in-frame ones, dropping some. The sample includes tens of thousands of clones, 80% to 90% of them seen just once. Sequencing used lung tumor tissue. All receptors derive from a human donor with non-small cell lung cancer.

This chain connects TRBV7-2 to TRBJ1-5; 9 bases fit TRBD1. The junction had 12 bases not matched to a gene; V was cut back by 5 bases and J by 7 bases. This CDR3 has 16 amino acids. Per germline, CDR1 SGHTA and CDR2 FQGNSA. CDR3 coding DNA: TGTGCCAGCAGCCCATCAGGACAGGGGTATAGGCAGCCCCAGCATTTT. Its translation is CASSPSGQGYRQPQHF.

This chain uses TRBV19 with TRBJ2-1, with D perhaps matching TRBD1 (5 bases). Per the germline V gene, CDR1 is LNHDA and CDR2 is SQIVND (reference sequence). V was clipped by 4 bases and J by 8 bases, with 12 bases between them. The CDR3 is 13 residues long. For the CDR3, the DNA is TGTGCCAGTAGTAGGCGTAGGGGCGATGAGCAGTTCTTC. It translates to CASSRRRGDEQFF.

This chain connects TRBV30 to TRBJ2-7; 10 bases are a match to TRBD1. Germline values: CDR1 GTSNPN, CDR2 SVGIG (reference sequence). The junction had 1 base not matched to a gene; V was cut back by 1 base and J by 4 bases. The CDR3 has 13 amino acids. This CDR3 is CAWSGGQGYEQYF. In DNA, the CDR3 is TGTGCCTGGAGTGGGGGACAGGGGTACGAGCAGTACTTC.

Here the CDR3 reads CASSPSGGPVYEQYF. CDR3 sequence (DNA): TGTGCCAGCAGCCCTAGCGGGGGGCCAGTCTACGAGCAGTACTTC. V gene TRBV7-2 combines with J gene TRBJ2-7; 11 nucleotides line up with TRBD2. Germline V gene data show CDR1 as SGHTA and CDR2 as FQGNSA. The CDR3 runs 15 residues. The V and J ends lost 5 bases and 3 bases, in that order; junction bases with no gene match: 6.

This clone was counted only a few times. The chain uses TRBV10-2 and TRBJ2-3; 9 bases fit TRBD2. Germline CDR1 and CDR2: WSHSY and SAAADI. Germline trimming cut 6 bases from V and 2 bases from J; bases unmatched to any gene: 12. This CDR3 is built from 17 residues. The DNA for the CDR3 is TGCGCCAGCAGCCGAACGGCGGGAGGGGGAAACACAGATACGCAGTATTTT. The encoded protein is CASSRTAGGGNTDTQYF.

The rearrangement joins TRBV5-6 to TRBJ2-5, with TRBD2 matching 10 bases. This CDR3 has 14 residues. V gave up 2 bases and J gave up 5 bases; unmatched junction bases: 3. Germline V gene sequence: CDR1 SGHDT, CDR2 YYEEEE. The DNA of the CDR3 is TGTGCCAGCAGCTTAGCGGGGGGGACGGAGACCCAGTACTTC. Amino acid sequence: CASSLAGGTETQYF.

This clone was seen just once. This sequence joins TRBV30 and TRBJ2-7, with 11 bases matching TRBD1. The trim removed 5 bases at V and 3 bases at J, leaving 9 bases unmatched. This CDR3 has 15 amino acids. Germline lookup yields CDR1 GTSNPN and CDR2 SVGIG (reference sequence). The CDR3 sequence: CAWGPLGTGGYEQYF. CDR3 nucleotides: TGTGCCTGGGGCCCCCTAGGGACAGGGGGCTACGAGCAGTACTTC. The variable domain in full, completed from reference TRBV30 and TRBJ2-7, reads SQTIHQWPATLVQPVGSPLSLECTVEGTSNPNLYWYRQAAGRGLQLLFYSVGIGQISSEVPQNLSASRPQDRQFILSSKKLLLSDSGFYLCAWGPLGTGGYEQYFGPGTRLTVT.

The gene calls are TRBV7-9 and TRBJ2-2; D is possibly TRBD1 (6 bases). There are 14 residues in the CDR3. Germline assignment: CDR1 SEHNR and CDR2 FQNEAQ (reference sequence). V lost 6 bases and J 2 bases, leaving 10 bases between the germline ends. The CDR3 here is CASRIQGNTGELFF. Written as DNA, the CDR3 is TGTGCCAGCAGAATACAGGGAAACACCGGGGAGCTGTTTTTT.

The CDR3 DNA sequence: TGTGCCAGCAGCCCCAGGACTAGCGGAATCTACGAGCAGTACTTC. Its translation: CASSPRTSGIYEQYF. This sequence joins TRBV11-2 and TRBJ2-7; 10 bases map to TRBD2. Unmatched junction bases numbered 7, after V lost 5 bases and J lost 3 bases. Per the germline V gene, CDR1 is SGHAT and CDR2 is FQNNGV. The CDR3 contains 15 residues.

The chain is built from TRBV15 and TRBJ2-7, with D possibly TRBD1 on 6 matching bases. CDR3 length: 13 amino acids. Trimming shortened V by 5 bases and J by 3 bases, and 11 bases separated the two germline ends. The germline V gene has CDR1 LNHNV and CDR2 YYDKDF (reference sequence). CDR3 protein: CATSEQGYYEQYF. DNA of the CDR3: TGTGCCACCAGCGAACAGGGCTACTACGAGCAGTACTTC.

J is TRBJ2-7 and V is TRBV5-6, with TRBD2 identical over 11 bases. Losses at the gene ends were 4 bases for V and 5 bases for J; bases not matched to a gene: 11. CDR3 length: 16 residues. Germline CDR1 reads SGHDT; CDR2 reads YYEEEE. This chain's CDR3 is CASSALTSGGVDEQYF. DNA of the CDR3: TGTGCCAGCAGCGCCCTCACTAGCGGGGGCGTCGACGAGCAGTACTTC.

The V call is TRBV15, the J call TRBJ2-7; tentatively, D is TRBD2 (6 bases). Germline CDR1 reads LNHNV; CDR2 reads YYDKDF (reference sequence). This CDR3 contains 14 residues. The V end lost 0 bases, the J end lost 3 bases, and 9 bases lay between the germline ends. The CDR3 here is CATSRDVGGYEQYF. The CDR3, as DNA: TGTGCCACCAGCAGAGATGTGGGGGGCTACGAGCAGTACTTC.

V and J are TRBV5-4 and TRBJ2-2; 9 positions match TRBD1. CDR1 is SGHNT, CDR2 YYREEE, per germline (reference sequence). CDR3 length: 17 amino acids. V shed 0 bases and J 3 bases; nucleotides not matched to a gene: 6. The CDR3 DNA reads TGTGCCAGCAGCTTGGACGTGGGACAGGGCGACACCGGGGAGCTGTTTTTT. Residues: CASSLDVGQGDTGELFF. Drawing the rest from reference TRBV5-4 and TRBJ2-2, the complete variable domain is ETGVTQSPTHLIKTRGQQVTLRCSSQSGHNTVSWYQQALGQGPQFIFQYYREEENGRGNFPPRFSGLQFPNYSSELNVNALELDDSALYLCASSLDVGQGDTGELFFGEGSRLTVL.

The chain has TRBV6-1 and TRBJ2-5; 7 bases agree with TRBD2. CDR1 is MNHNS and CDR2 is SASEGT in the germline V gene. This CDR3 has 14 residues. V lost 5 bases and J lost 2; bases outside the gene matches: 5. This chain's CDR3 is CASSKWGGQETQYF. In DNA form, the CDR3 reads TGTGCCAGCAGTAAATGGGGGGGGCAAGAGACCCAGTACTTC.

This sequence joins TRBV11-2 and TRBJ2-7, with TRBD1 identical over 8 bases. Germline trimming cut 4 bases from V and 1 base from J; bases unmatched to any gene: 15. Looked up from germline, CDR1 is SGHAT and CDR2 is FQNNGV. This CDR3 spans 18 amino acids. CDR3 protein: CASSSLGTPGQASYEQYF. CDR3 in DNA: TGTGCCAGCAGCTCGCTAGGCACCCCGGGACAGGCGTCCTACGAGCAGTACTTC.

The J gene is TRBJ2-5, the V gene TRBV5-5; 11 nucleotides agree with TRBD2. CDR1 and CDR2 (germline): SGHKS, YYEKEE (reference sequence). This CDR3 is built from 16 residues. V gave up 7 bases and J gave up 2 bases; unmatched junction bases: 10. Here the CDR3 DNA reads TGTGCCAGCGCACACCTAGCGGGGGGACGACAAGAGACCCAGTACTTC. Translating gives CASAHLAGGRQETQYF.